The 26 T cell receptor beta chains listed next were all sequenced from one sample in a study of blood T cell repertoires in COVID-19. Produced via immunoSEQ multiplex PCR; TCRdb's table is partial and in-frame only. This sample has about 170,000 clones, with approximately 82% found just once. Material: PBMCs or T cells enriched from blood (not recorded which). These receptors came from a man aged 50-60 years who had recovered from COVID-19.

The chain employs TRBV6-5 and TRBJ1-3, with 8 bases lining up with TRBD1. The junction had 5 bases not matched to a gene; V was cut back by 4 bases and J by 0 bases. This CDR3 comprises 16 residues. Per germline, CDR1 MNHEY and CDR2 SVGAGI. CDR3 region: CASSSDRGISGNTIYF. CDR3 coding DNA: TGTGCCAGCAGTTCAGACAGGGGTATCTCTGGAAACACCATATATTTT.

The genes are TRBV28 and TRBJ2-5, with D perhaps TRBD1 (5 bases). Trimming removed 7 bases from V and 5 bases from J, with 11 bases in between. The CDR3 contains 12 residues. Germline CDR1 MDHEN, CDR2 SYDVKM. CDR3 DNA: TGTGCCAGCAAGGGGTCTGGGGAGACCCAGTACTTC. Translated, it gives CASKGSGETQYF.

A note on this clone: One end of the junction varies from germline; a read error may be responsible. V is TRBV2 and J is TRBJ1-2, with D uncertain. The CDR3 is 12 amino acids. In germline, CDR1 is SNHLY, CDR2 FYNNEI. The CDR3 coding sequence is TGTGCCAGCAGTGAGGATAAACCCGGACTGTGGTTC. Residues: CASSEDKPGLWF.

The chain recombines TRBV2 with TRBJ2-3; 15 nucleotides line up with TRBD2. CDR3 length equals 18 residues. The germline CDR1 and CDR2 sequences are SNHLY and FYNNEI. The J segment lost 0 bases and the V segment lost 6 bases, leaving 7 bases of the junction unmatched. CDR3 sequence: CASSPGGLAGGSTDTQYF. The CDR3 DNA reads as TGTGCCAGCAGCCCAGGGGGACTAGCGGGGGGTAGCACAGATACGCAGTATTTT.

V usage is TRBV5-4 and J usage is TRBJ2-3, with 8 nucleotides matching TRBD2. Germline V gene sequence: CDR1 SGHNT, CDR2 YYREEE (reference sequence). J gave up 6 bases and V 1 base, and 7 bases lay outside the gene matches. This CDR3 has 15 residues. CDR3 loop: CASSLRTGGSDTQYF. The CDR3 bases are TGTGCCAGCAGCTTGCGAACGGGGGGGTCGGATACGCAGTATTTT.

This chain connects TRBV10-3 to TRBJ1-5; 7 positions agree with TRBD1. The CDR3 spans 13 residues. Germline V gene data show CDR1 as ENHRY and CDR2 as SYGVKD. With 5 bases clipped from V and 5 bases from J, the junction kept 3 bases outside the gene matches. This CDR3 reads CAISRDSDQPQHF. CDR3 DNA sequence: TGTGCCATCAGTCGGGACAGCGATCAGCCCCAGCATTTT.

The chain links TRBV11-2 to TRBJ1-2; D ambiguous. With 4 bases removed from V and 2 bases from J, the gap between germline ends came to 11 bases. The CDR3 contains 14 residues. CDR1 SGHAT and CDR2 FQNNGV come from the germline V gene. The CDR3 region is CASSSFTVNYGYTF. The CDR3 DNA follows: TGTGCCAGCAGCTCATTCACAGTCAACTATGGCTACACCTTC.

V gene TRBV18 combines with J gene TRBJ2-5; D is perhaps TRBD1 (5 bases). The CDR3 consists of 14 residues. V lost 4 bases, J lost 5 bases, and 14 bases lay in between. Germline assignment: CDR1 KGHSH and CDR2 LQKENI. The CDR3 reads CASSRPGLGETQYF. CDR3 DNA: TGTGCCAGCTCACGCCCAGGGTTAGGCGAGACCCAGTACTTC.

The chain employs TRBV3-1 (or the pseudogene TRBV3-2) and TRBJ2-2; TRBD2 agrees at 8 bases. The V gene's germline CDR1 is LGHDT and CDR2 YNNKEL (reference sequence). The V gene end was trimmed by 8 bases and the J gene end by 0 bases; junction bases not matched to a gene: 8. The CDR3 has 16 residues. The CDR3 region has the DNA TGTGCCAGCGGACCAGCGGGGGAGTCGAACACCGGGGAGCTGTTTTTT. Protein: CASGPAGESNTGELFF.

This clone was seen at least ten times. The rearrangement uses TRBV2 and TRBJ2-2; possible D gene TRBD1, 6 bases. In germline, CDR1 is SNHLY, CDR2 FYNNEI. The germline V and J ends were trimmed by 6 bases and 6 bases, with 17 bases remaining between them. This CDR3 comprises 15 residues. Written as DNA, the CDR3 is TGTGCCAGCAGAGGCCCCAGAGACAGGCCCGGGGAGCTGTTTTTT. Translating it yields CASRGPRDRPGELFF.

V usage is TRBV14 and J usage is TRBJ2-5, with 11 bases fitting TRBD2. Germline CDR1 SGHDN, CDR2 FVKESK. The CDR3 runs to 15 residues. Losses at the gene ends were 4 bases for V and 5 bases for J; bases not matched to a gene: 6. The CDR3: CASSRASGGFETQYF. The CDR3 DNA sequence: TGTGCCAGCAGCCGGGCTAGCGGGGGGTTCGAGACCCAGTACTTC.

The chain links TRBV7-2 to TRBJ1-1; 11 bases align to TRBD1. This CDR3 spans 16 amino acids. Germline V gene lookup returns CDR1 SGHTA and CDR2 FQGNSA. The V gene end was trimmed by 2 bases and the J gene end by 7 bases; junction bases not matched to a gene: 9. CDR3 residues: CASSLTPGTGGLEAFF. Here the CDR3 DNA reads TGTGCCAGCAGCTTAACCCCAGGGACAGGGGGTCTTGAAGCTTTCTTT. Supplemented by reference TRBV7-2 and TRBJ1-1, the full variable domain reads GAGVSQSPSNKVTEKGKDVELRCDPISGHTALYWYRQSLGQGLEFLIYFQGNSAPDKSGLPSDRFSAERTGGSVSTLTIQRTQQEDSAVYLCASSLTPGTGGLEAFFGQGTRLTVV.

The chain links TRBV10-3 to TRBJ1-5; 9 bases are shared with TRBD1. CDR1 is ENHRY and CDR2 is SYGVKD in the germline V gene. The CDR3 is 16 residues long. The V and J ends lost 3 bases and 6 bases, in that order; junction bases with no gene match: 9. DNA of the CDR3: TGTGCCATCAGTGACCACCGGGACAGGGCGGTTCAGCCCCAGCATTTT. Encoded protein: CAISDHRDRAVQPQHF.

The CDR3 DNA is TGCGCCAGCAGCCAAGGGGGACAGGGGGAGCACTCTGGGGCCAACGTCCTGACTTTC. Translated: CASSQGGQGEHSGANVLTF. The chain carries TRBV4-1 and TRBJ2-6, with 11 bases aligning to TRBD1. The V and J ends lost 1 base and 0 bases, in that order; junction bases with no gene match: 5. Germline CDR1 reads MGHRA; CDR2 reads YSYEKL. The CDR3 runs to 19 residues.

The chain joins TRBV27 to TRBJ1-6; tentative D call: TRBD1 (5 bases). This CDR3 region has 16 residues. V dropped 3 bases and J dropped 2 bases, with 11 bases sitting between them. The germline V gene has CDR1 MNHEY and CDR2 SMNVEV (reference sequence). DNA for the CDR3: TGTGCCAGCAGTTTCAACAGGTTTACCTATAATTCACCCCTCCACTTT. This translates into CASSFNRFTYNSPLHF.

V is TRBV2 and J is TRBJ2-1, with TRBD1 matching 9 bases. The trim removed 1 base at V and 7 bases at J, leaving 11 bases unmatched. The CDR3 runs 17 residues. Germline V gene lookup returns CDR1 SNHLY and CDR2 FYNNEI. CDR3 protein: CASSEGGRTGVMNEQFF. In DNA, the CDR3 is TGTGCCAGCAGTGAAGGGGGGCGGACAGGGGTTATGAATGAGCAGTTCTTC.

The rearrangement links TRBV5-1 to TRBJ2-7, with 8 bases identical to TRBD1. Germline V CDR1 and CDR2: SGHRS, YFSETQ. Trimming cost V 4 bases and J 3 bases; bases outside gene matches: 9. The CDR3 sequence is 15 residues long. This CDR3 is CASSGIGQGGYEQYF. The CDR3 region has the DNA TGCGCCAGCAGCGGAATCGGACAGGGAGGCTACGAGCAGTACTTC.

This chain joins TRBV5-4 and TRBJ2-6; 12 bases line up with TRBD1. CDR1 is SGHNT and CDR2 is YYREEE in the germline V gene (reference sequence). The CDR3 has 17 amino acids. The J segment lost 3 bases and the V segment lost 3 bases, leaving 4 bases of the junction unmatched. The CDR3 spells CASSSGQGALGANVLTF. CDR3 bases: TGTGCCAGCAGCTCGGGACAGGGGGCGCTTGGGGCCAACGTCCTGACTTTC.

The chain employs TRBV18 and TRBJ1-4; D might be TRBD1 (6 bases). CDR1 and CDR2 (germline): KGHSH, LQKENI. Trimming removed 3 bases at V and 5 bases at J, with 13 bases between. The length of the CDR3 is 15 residues. The CDR3 DNA reads as TGTGCCAGCTCACCCCGGGACACGTCAAATGAAAAACTGTTTTTT. Its protein is CASSPRDTSNEKLFF.

The chain couples TRBV6-2 or TRBV6-3 to TRBJ1-1; TRBD1 agrees at 10 bases. Per the germline V gene, CDR1 is MNHEY and CDR2 is SVGEGT. This CDR3 spans 14 amino acids. Trimming cost V 5 bases and J 5 bases; bases outside gene matches: 5. In DNA, the CDR3 is TGTGCCAGCAGTGGGACAGGGGACTGGACTGAAGCTTTCTTT. It specifies CASSGTGDWTEAFF.

The V call is TRBV7-6, the J call TRBJ1-1; D is undetermined. Germline assignment: CDR1 SGHVS and CDR2 FNYEAQ. The CDR3 totals 13 residues. The V gene lost 2 bases and the J gene lost 2 bases, with 6 bases spanning the gap. The CDR3 DNA reads TGTGCCAGCAGCTTACAACTAAACACTGAAGCTTTCTTT. Its translation is CASSLQLNTEAFF.

V usage is TRBV19 and J usage is TRBJ2-5; D possibly corresponds to TRBD1 (5 bases). Trimming shortened V by 1 base and J by 1 base, and 10 bases separated the two germline ends. Per germline, CDR1 LNHDA and CDR2 SQIVND (reference sequence). This CDR3 region has 15 residues. The CDR3 DNA follows: TGTGCCAGTAGTATAGTGCAGGGCCGCCAAGAGACCCAGTACTTC. Protein product: CASSIVQGRQETQYF.

This chain links TRBV9 with TRBJ2-2; TRBD2 aligns across 10 bases. With V trimmed by 3 bases and J by 0 bases, 20 bases remained unmatched. The germline gives CDR1 SGDLS, CDR2 YYNGEE. There are 22 residues in the CDR3. CDR3 region: CASSAYFSGGSFRGPNTGELFF. DNA for the CDR3: TGTGCCAGCAGCGCCTACTTTAGCGGGGGGTCCTTCCGGGGCCCGAACACCGGGGAGCTGTTTTTT.

This chain links TRBV5-1 with TRBJ1-5; the D gene is possibly TRBD1 (6 bases). The CDR3 length is 15 residues. The V gene lost 4 bases and the J gene lost 1 base, with 12 bases spanning the gap. From germline, CDR1 is SGHRS and CDR2 YFSETQ. The DNA of the CDR3 is TGCGCCAGCAGCCAAGAAGGACAGAGCAATCAGCCCCAGCATTTT. It yields the protein CASSQEGQSNQPQHF.

The chain combines TRBV18 with TRBJ1-1; tentative D call: TRBD1 (6 bases). V shed 3 bases and J shed 3 bases, with 11 bases lying between them. CDR1 is KGHSH, CDR2 LQKENI, per germline. The CDR3 covers 14 residues. In DNA form, the CDR3 reads TGTGCCAGCTCACCTTGGACAGCTCACACTGAAGCTTTCTTT. Translated, it gives CASSPWTAHTEAFF.

Here the CDR3 reads CASSLDPAGTEAFF. Written as DNA, the CDR3 is TGCGCCAGCAGCTTAGACCCTGCGGGGACTGAAGCTTTCTTT. The rearrangement uses TRBV5-1 and TRBJ1-1; unclear D gene. CDR1 and CDR2 (germline): SGHRS, YFSETQ. The CDR3 totals 14 residues. The germline V and J ends were trimmed by 2 bases and 5 bases, with 13 bases remaining between them. Complete variable domain (other parts from reference TRBV5-1 and TRBJ1-1): KAGVTQTPRYLIKTRGQQVTLSCSPISGHRSVSWYQQTPGQGLQFLFEYFSETQRNKGNFPGRFSGRQFSNSRSEMNVSTLELGDSALYLCASSLDPAGTEAFFGQGTRLTVV.